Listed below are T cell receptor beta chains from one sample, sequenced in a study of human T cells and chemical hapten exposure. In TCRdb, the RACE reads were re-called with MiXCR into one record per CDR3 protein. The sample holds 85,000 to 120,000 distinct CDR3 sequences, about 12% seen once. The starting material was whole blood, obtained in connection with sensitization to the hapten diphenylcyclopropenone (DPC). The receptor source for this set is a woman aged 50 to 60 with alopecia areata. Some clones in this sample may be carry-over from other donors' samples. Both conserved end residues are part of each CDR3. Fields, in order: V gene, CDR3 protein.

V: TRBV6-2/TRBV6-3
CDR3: CASSFLGFGSYEQYF

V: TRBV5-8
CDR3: CASSSYKGLSGANVLTF

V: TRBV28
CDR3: CASSPGLRGPAFF

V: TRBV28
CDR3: CASTQNPRGGDEKLFF

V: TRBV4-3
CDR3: CASSRLGGAYEKLFF

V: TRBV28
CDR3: CASVNSGAYNEQFF

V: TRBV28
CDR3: CASSWPGADTQYF

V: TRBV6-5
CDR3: CASSYGRAYEQYF

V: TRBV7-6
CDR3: CASSPGQVTEAFF

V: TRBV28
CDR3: CASSSPLHEQYF

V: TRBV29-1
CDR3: CSVGIGDEQYF

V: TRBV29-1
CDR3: CSADEGYTEAFF

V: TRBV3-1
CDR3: CASSLGTNEQYF